This T cell receptor beta chain is drawn from a study of blood T cell repertoires in COVID-19. Study-level information: Sample material is recorded as cDNA or gDNA derived from T cells, B-cell-depleted T cells, or PBMCs.

Germline CDR1 reads SGHDT; CDR2 reads YYEEEE. Losses at the gene ends were 2 bases for V and 3 bases for J; bases not matched to a gene: 6. This CDR3 has 15 residues. The protocol was immunoSEQ multiplex PCR, while the TCRdb copy is restricted to in-frame clones and leaves out a portion. The sample consists of some 58,000 clones, 80% to 90% of them appearing once. The origin of this receptor is a man aged 35 to 55 with acute or convalescent COVID-19. What was sequenced was peripheral blood. The chain couples TRBV5-6 to TRBJ2-7; 9 nucleotides line up with TRBD2. CDR3: CASSLGSGGLYEQYF. CDR3 DNA: TGTGCCAGCAGCTTAGGTAGCGGGGGCCTCTACGAGCAGTACTTC.